Following are 28 T cell receptor beta chains from one sample sequenced in a study of T cell changes during pregnancy in multiple sclerosis. The protocol was immunoSEQ multiplex PCR, while the TCRdb copy is restricted to in-frame clones and leaves out a portion. The data show tens of thousands of clones, 91% seen once. The sequenced sample was peripheral blood, obtained after pregnancy. The receptor source for this set is a female donor in good health, enrolled as a control in a pregnancy study.

This chain links TRBV7-9 with TRBJ2-5, with D tentatively TRBD2 (5 bases). Germline V CDR1 and CDR2: SEHNR, FQNEAQ (reference sequence). The CDR3 extends over 12 amino acids. The V gene lost 5 bases and the J gene lost 7 bases, with 11 bases spanning the gap. The CDR3 coding sequence is TGTGCCAGCAGCCCAACCGGAGGGACCCAGTACTTC. Protein: CASSPTGGTQYF.

The chain has TRBV13 and TRBJ2-3; TRBD1 matches at 9 bases. CDR3 length: 16 residues. Germline V gene data show CDR1 as PRHDT and CDR2 as FYEKMQ (reference sequence). The trim removed 0 bases at V and 5 bases at J, leaving 6 bases unmatched. CDR3 sequence: CASSLGYRGQVDTQYF. CDR3 sequence (DNA): TGTGCCAGCAGCTTAGGCTACAGGGGGCAAGTAGATACGCAGTATTTT.

The CDR3 spells CASSPRGQRAYEQYF. The CDR3 DNA reads TGTGCCAGCAGCCCCCGGGGACAAAGGGCCTACGAGCAGTACTTC. The chain has TRBV7-2 and TRBJ2-7; tentatively, D is TRBD1 (6 bases). The germline V gene encodes CDR1 SGHTA and CDR2 FQGNSA. This CDR3 region has 15 residues. V was trimmed by 5 bases and J by 2 bases, leaving 16 bases between them.

CDR3 nucleotide sequence: TGTGCCAGCAGCGGGGAAGCGGGGGGCTCCTACAATGAGCAGTTCTTC. Protein sequence: CASSGEAGGSYNEQFF. The rearrangement uses TRBV9 and TRBJ2-1; TRBD2 aligns across 9 bases. The trim removed 3 bases at V and 0 bases at J, leaving 4 bases unmatched. The CDR3 runs 16 residues. The V gene's germline CDR1 is SGDLS and CDR2 YYNGEE. Combining the CDR3 with reference TRBV9 and TRBJ2-1 gives the whole variable domain DSGVTQTPKHLITATGQRVTLRCSPRSGDLSVYWYQQSLDQGLQFLIQYYNGEERAKGNILERFSAQQFPDLHSELNLSSLELGDSALYFCASSGEAGGSYNEQFFGPGTRLTVL.

The V call is TRBV7-2, the J call TRBJ2-2; D is possibly TRBD2 (6 bases). CDR1 is SGHTA and CDR2 is FQGNSA in the germline V gene. V gave up 5 bases and J gave up 3 bases, with 16 bases separating them. This CDR3 is built from 16 residues. The CDR3 loop reads CASSLGLSWDTGELFF. DNA for the CDR3: TGTGCCAGCAGCCTGGGACTCTCGTGGGACACCGGGGAGCTGTTTTTT.

CDR3 region: CATSRDPTSTGELFF. The CDR3 coding sequence is TGTGCCACCAGCAGAGACCCGACAAGCACCGGGGAGCTGTTTTTT. The V call is TRBV15, the J call TRBJ2-2, with D uncertain. V gave up 0 bases and J gave up 4 bases, with 9 bases separating them. Germline CDR1 is LNHNV and CDR2 is YYDKDF (reference sequence). This CDR3 is 15 amino acids long. Filled out from reference TRBV15 and TRBJ2-2, the complete variable domain reads DAMVIQNPRYQVTQFGKPVTLSCSQTLNHNVMYWYQQKSSQAPKLLFHYYDKDFNNEADTPDNFQSRRPNTSFCFLDIRSPGLGDTAMYLCATSRDPTSTGELFFGEGSRLTVL.

The chain employs TRBV7-3 and TRBJ1-1; D ambiguous. The CDR3 extends over 13 amino acids. Trimming took 2 bases from V and 6 from J, leaving 10 bases between them. CDR1 is SGHTA and CDR2 is FQGTGA in the germline V gene. This CDR3 reads CASSLDGRAEAFF. The CDR3 DNA is TGTGCCAGCAGCTTAGATGGGAGGGCTGAAGCTTTCTTT. Full variable domain (remainder filled in from reference TRBV7-3 and TRBJ1-1): GAGVSQTPSNKVTEKGKYVELRCDPISGHTALYWYRQSLGQGPEFLIYFQGTGAADDSGLPNDRFFAVRPEGSVSTLKIQRTERGDSAVYLCASSLDGRAEAFFGQGTRLTVV.

The gene calls are TRBV7-9 and TRBJ1-2; TRBD1 matches at 7 bases. The CDR3 is 15 residues long. Germline V gene lookup returns CDR1 SEHNR and CDR2 FQNEAQ (reference sequence). J was trimmed by 1 base and V by 10 bases; bases with no gene match: 12. The CDR3 DNA follows: TGTGCCATCCCTGAATCCAGGGGGGTTAACTATGGCTACACCTTC. This codes for CAIPESRGVNYGYTF. The complete variable domain, with remaining parts taken from reference TRBV7-9 and TRBJ1-2, reads DTGVSQNPRHKITKRGQNVTFRCDPISEHNRLYWYRQTLGQGPEFLTYFQNEAQLEKSRLLSDRFSAERPKGSFSTLEIQRTEQGDSAMYLCAIPESRGVNYGYTFGSGTRLTVV.

The rearrangement uses TRBV11-2 and TRBJ1-2; D may be TRBD1 (5 bases). The germline gives CDR1 SGHAT, CDR2 FQNNGV. This CDR3 is built from 14 residues. V was trimmed by 4 bases and J by 8 bases, leaving 17 bases between them. CDR3 sequence (DNA): TGTGCCAGCAGCTCCCAAATAATTGGGGGGGGCTACACCTTC. As protein: CASSSQIIGGGYTF.

The J gene is TRBJ1-1, the V gene TRBV27; weak D call: TRBD1 (5 bases). CDR3 length: 15 amino acids. Germline values: CDR1 MNHEY, CDR2 SMNVEV (reference sequence). V shed 6 bases and J shed 1 base, with 15 bases lying between them. The CDR3 nucleotides read TGTGCCAGCAGATCCCCTGGGGCAGGGAACACTGAAGCTTTCTTT. Encoded protein: CASRSPGAGNTEAFF.

The V gene is TRBV11-3, the J gene TRBJ2-3; TRBD2 is a possible D gene (6 bases). The CDR3 sequence is 16 residues long. Deletions cut 5 bases from V and 5 bases from J, with 20 bases between. In germline, CDR1 is SGHNT, CDR2 YENEEA. CDR3 coding DNA: TGTGCCAGCAGCCCCGCTGGCCGGTCGGAGGGAGATACGCAGTATTTT. Protein product: CASSPAGRSEGDTQYF. The whole variable domain, remainder taken from reference TRBV11-3 and TRBJ2-3, is EAGVVQSPRYKIIEKKQPVAFWCNPISGHNTLYWYLQNLGQGPELLIRYENEEAVDDSQLPKDRFSAERLKGVDSTLKIQPAELGDSAVYLCASSPAGRSEGDTQYFGPGTRLTVL.

The chain uses TRBV5-8 and TRBJ2-5, with a tentative D call TRBD2 (6 bases). This CDR3 region has 16 residues. Germline-derived CDR1 and CDR2 are SGHTS and YDEGEE. Trimming took 0 bases from V and 3 from J, leaving 15 bases between them. The CDR3, as DNA: TGTGCCAGCAGCTTGGCCGGGGGAGCCTACAAAGAGACCCAGTACTTC. This codes for CASSLAGGAYKETQYF.

V usage is TRBV4-3 and J usage is TRBJ1-3; D remains ambiguous. V lost 0 bases, J lost 0 bases, and 9 bases lay in between. Germline V gene data show CDR1 as LGHNA and CDR2 as YSLEER. The CDR3 is 16 residues long. The CDR3 loop is CASSQEADYSGNTIYF. DNA for the CDR3: TGCGCCAGCAGCCAAGAGGCAGACTACTCTGGAAACACCATATATTTT.

The V gene is TRBV4-3, the J gene TRBJ1-1, with 8 positions matching TRBD1. Trimming at V came to 8 bases and at J to 2 bases, leaving 4 bases not matched to a gene. The CDR3 length is 13 residues. CDR1 and CDR2 (germline): LGHNA, YSLEER. The CDR3 loop reads CASGQGGNTEAFF. Written as DNA, the CDR3 is TGCGCCAGCGGACAGGGCGGCAACACTGAAGCTTTCTTT.

The chain is built from TRBV25-1 and TRBJ1-3; possible D gene TRBD1, 6 bases. The CDR3 covers 15 residues. The germline V and J ends were trimmed by 2 bases and 4 bases, with 12 bases remaining between them. Germline V CDR1 and CDR2: MGHDK, SYGVNS. The CDR3 nucleotides read TGTGCCAGCAGTGAAGCTGGACAGCGAGGAAACACCATATATTTT. Translation: CASSEAGQRGNTIYF.

This clone has just one count. This chain joins TRBV27 and TRBJ2-2, with TRBD1 identical over 8 bases. This CDR3 region has 21 residues. Germline V lookup: CDR1 MNHEY, CDR2 SMNVEV (reference sequence). The V and J ends lost 5 bases and 5 bases, in that order; junction bases with no gene match: 25. The CDR3, as DNA: TGTGCCAGCAGTCTTCGCCGGGACAGGCCCGAAGGGTGGGGGAAAACCGGGGAGCTGTTTTTT. Protein product: CASSLRRDRPEGWGKTGELFF.

The chain employs TRBV19 and TRBJ1-6; TRBD1 matches 8 bases. From germline, CDR1 is LNHDA and CDR2 SQIVND (reference sequence). V lost 4 bases and J lost 7; bases outside the gene matches: 9. This CDR3 is 16 amino acids long. CDR3 bases: TGTGCCAGTAGTACCGGGACAGGAGGCTGGAATTCACCCCTCCACTTT. Its protein is CASSTGTGGWNSPLHF.

V gene TRBV27 combines with J gene TRBJ1-6, with TRBD1 matching over 9 bases. V trimming: 5 bases; J trimming: 5 bases; junction bases outside the gene matches: 16. Looked up from germline, CDR1 is MNHEY and CDR2 is SMNVEV (reference sequence). The CDR3 is made up of 19 amino acids. The CDR3 DNA follows: TGTGCCAGCAGTCCCGGGACAGGGTATTATGGGTGGCATAATTCACCCCTCCACTTT. Protein product: CASSPGTGYYGWHNSPLHF.

This clone is a singleton in its sample. This chain links TRBV2 with TRBJ1-4, with a weak D call TRBD1 (5 bases). In germline, CDR1 is SNHLY, CDR2 FYNNEI. The V end was cut by 4 bases, the J end by 0 bases, with 6 bases between. This CDR3 is 14 amino acids long. Written as DNA, the CDR3 is TGTGCCAGCAGTGGGGGGGCAACTAATGAAAAACTGTTTTTT. It translates to CASSGGATNEKLFF.

This rearrangement joins TRBV29-1 to TRBJ1-1; TRBD1 matches 7 bases. The CDR3 runs to 13 residues. The germline V gene encodes CDR1 SQVTM and CDR2 ANQGSEA. Trimming took 4 bases from V and 5 from J; bases not matched to a gene: 7. CDR3 bases: TGCAGCGTTGCGGGTGACAGGGTGACTGAAGCTTTCTTT. Protein: CSVAGDRVTEAFF.

The gene calls are TRBV18 and TRBJ2-3; 7 bases map to TRBD1. The CDR3 loop spans 19 amino acids. Unmatched junction bases numbered 16, after V lost 4 bases and J lost 0 bases. CDR1 and CDR2 (germline): KGHSH, LQKENI. CDR3 protein: CASSLLTRPGQISTDTQYF. CDR3 DNA sequence: TGTGCCAGCTCACTCCTTACTCGTCCGGGACAGATCAGCACAGATACGCAGTATTTT.

This chain joins TRBV30 and TRBJ2-7, with 8 bases that match TRBD2. V lost 3 bases to trimming and J lost 0 bases; unmatched junction nucleotides: 4. CDR3 length equals 14 residues. Germline CDR1 GTSNPN, CDR2 SVGIG (reference sequence). The CDR3 region is CAWSRGGSSYEQYF. The CDR3 nucleotides read TGTGCCTGGAGCCGGGGGGGTAGCTCCTACGAGCAGTACTTC. Full variable domain (remainder filled in from reference TRBV30 and TRBJ2-7): SQTIHQWPATLVQPVGSPLSLECTVEGTSNPNLYWYRQAAGRGLQLLFYSVGIGQISSEVPQNLSASRPQDRQFILSSKKLLLSDSGFYLCAWSRGGSSYEQYFGPGTRLTVT.

CDR3 amino acids: CASSSGQNYGYTF. In nucleotides, the CDR3 is TGTGCCAGCAGTTCAGGACAGAACTATGGCTACACCTTC. The V and J genes are TRBV7-9 and TRBJ1-2, with a possible D match to TRBD1 (6 bases). Trimming removed 6 bases at V and 2 bases at J, with 10 bases between. CDR3 length: 13 residues. CDR1 SEHNR and CDR2 FQNEAQ come from the germline V gene (reference sequence).

The V and J genes are TRBV7-2 and TRBJ2-5; tentative D call: TRBD2 (6 bases). Germline V gives CDR1 SGHTA, CDR2 FQGNSA. This CDR3 has 13 amino acids. V was pared by 5 bases and J by 3 bases, with 10 bases between. The CDR3 loop is CASSPRREETQYF. The CDR3 DNA reads as TGTGCCAGCAGCCCGAGGAGGGAAGAGACCCAGTACTTC.

V and J are TRBV6-6 and TRBJ2-3; D is perhaps TRBD2 (5 bases). V was trimmed by 6 bases and J by 2 bases, leaving 9 bases between them. The length of the CDR3 is 13 residues. Per the germline V gene, CDR1 is MNHNY and CDR2 is SVGAGI (reference sequence). The DNA for the CDR3 is TGTGCCAGCAGAACGGGAAACACAGATACGCAGTATTTT. Encoded protein: CASRTGNTDTQYF.

The rearrangement joins TRBV7-9 to TRBJ2-2; tentative D call: TRBD2 (5 bases). This CDR3 contains 15 residues. Germline CDR1 reads SEHNR; CDR2 reads FQNEAQ (reference sequence). Trimming cost V 5 bases and J 5 bases, with 15 bases left between them. CDR3: CASSPPGMGTGELFF. The CDR3 nucleotides are TGTGCCAGCAGCCCACCCGGGATGGGGACCGGGGAGCTGTTTTTT.

V usage is TRBV4-3 and J usage is TRBJ1-3; D uncertain. Germline CDR1 is LGHNA and CDR2 is YSLEER. This CDR3 spans 13 amino acids. V was trimmed by 3 bases and J by 8 bases, leaving 11 bases between them. The CDR3 reads CASSQTAQDTIYF. CDR3 bases: TGCGCCAGCAGCCAGACGGCCCAGGACACCATATATTTT.

This chain links TRBV28 with TRBJ2-7, with TRBD1 as a possible D gene (6 bases). The CDR3 length is 15 residues. Trimming removed 6 bases from V and 1 base from J, with 16 bases in between. CDR1 and CDR2 from the germline V gene are MDHEN and SYDVKM. CDR3 sequence (DNA): TGTGCCAGCAGGGGCCTCACAGGGCAATCCTACGAGCAGTACTTC. Translated: CASRGLTGQSYEQYF.